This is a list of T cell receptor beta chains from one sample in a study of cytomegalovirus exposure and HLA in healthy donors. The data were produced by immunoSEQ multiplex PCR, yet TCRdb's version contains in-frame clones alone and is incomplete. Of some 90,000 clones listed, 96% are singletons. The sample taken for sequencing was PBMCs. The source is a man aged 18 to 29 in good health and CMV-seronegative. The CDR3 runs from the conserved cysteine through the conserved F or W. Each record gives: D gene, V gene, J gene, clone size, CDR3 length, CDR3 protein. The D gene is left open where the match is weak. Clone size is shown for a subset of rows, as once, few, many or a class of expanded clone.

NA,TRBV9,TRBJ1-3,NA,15,CASSPARASGNTIYF
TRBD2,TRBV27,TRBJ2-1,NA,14,CASKLAGGDNEQFF
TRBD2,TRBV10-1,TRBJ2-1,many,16,CASSEPEREDSNEQFF
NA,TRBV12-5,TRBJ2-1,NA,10,CASGPREQFF
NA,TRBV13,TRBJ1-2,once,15,CASSLGQGREDGYTF
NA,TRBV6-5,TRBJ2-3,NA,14,CASSYSHGSDTQYF
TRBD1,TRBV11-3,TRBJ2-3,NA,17,CASSIFDRGRRTDTQYF
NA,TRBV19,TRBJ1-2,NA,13,CASSGATRYGYTF
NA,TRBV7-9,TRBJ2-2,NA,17,CASSLIFRTANTGELFF
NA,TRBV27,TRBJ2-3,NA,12,CASSRFTDTQYF
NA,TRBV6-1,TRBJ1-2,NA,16,CASSGVPSGVNYGYTF
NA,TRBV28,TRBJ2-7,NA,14,CASGPPSSSYEQYF
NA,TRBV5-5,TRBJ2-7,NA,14,CASSQITGFYEQYF
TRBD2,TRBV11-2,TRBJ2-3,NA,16,CASSIIGLAGTDTQYF
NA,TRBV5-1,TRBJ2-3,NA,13,CASPGFSTDTQYF
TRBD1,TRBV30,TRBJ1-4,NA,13,CAGSGQVGEKLFF
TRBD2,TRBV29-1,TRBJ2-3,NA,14,CSVEGGLEADTQYF
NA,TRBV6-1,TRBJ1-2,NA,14,CASGTLHFDYGYTF
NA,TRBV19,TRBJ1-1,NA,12,CASSNGAAEAFF
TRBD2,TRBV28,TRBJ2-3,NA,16,CASSPGGGYRTDTQYF
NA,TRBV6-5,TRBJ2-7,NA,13,CASSYSTGSEQYF
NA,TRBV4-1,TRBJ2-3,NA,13,CASSQVPADTQYF
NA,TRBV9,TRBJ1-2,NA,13,CASSGQGTYGYTF
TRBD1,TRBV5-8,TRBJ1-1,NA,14,CASSVTGVNTEAFF
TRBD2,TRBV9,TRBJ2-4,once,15,CASSASGGPKNIQYF
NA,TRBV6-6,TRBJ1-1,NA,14,CASRRTDMNTEAFF
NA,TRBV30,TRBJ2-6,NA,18,CAWSAWGQGTSGANVLTF
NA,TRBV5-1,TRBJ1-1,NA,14,CASSLEAVNTEAFF
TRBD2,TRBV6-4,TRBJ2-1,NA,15,CASSRLAGDRNEQFF
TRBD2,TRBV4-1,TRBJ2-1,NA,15,CASRGRLADNNEQFF
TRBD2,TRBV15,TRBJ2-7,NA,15,CATSRDGLAAYEQYF
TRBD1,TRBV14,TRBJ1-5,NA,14,CASTQDRRNQPQHF
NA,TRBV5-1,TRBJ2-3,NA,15,CASTLLQESQDTQYF
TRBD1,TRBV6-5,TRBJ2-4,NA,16,CASSLRGQIAKNIQYF
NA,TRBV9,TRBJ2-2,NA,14,CASSVGGVTGELFF
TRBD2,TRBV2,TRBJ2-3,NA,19,CASSVATGGLGRSTDTQYF
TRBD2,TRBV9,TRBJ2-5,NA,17,CASSGGLAGELRETQYF
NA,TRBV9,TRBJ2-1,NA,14,CASSGSGGTGEQFF
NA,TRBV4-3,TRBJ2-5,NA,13,CASSPGLIETQYF
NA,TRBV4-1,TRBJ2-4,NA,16,CASSQDWAGRVDIQYF
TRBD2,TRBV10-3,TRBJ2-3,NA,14,CAMSSGRDTDTQYF
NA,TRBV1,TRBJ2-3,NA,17,CTSSRGDSPCSTDTQYF
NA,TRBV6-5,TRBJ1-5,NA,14,CASSYSGAGQPQHF